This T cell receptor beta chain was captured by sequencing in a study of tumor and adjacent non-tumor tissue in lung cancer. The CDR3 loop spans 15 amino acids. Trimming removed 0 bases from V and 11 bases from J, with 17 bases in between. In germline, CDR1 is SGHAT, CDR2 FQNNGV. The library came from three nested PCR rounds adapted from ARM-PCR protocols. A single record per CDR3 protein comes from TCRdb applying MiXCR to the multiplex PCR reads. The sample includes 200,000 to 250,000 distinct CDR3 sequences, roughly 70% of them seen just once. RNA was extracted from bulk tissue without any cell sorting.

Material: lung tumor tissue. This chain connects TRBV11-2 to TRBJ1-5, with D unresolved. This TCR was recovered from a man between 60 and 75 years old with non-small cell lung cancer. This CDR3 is CASSLEGNSNRTQHF. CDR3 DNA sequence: TGTGCCAGCAGCTTAGAAGGGAACAGCAATCGGACCCAGCATTTT.